This T cell receptor beta chain was identified in a study of identical twins. TCRdb used MiXCR to reprocess the 5' RACE reads, holding one entry per CDR3 protein. The table records 450,000 to 650,000 distinct CDR3 sequences, about 15% of them present only once. In this sample, this clonotype turned up a few times. The germline gives CDR1 MGHRA, CDR2 YSYEKL. The CDR3 loop spans 15 amino acids. Trimming took off 1 base at V and 6 bases at J, with 12 bases between the two ends. Each donor (without exception) was a healthy Caucasian. The data were also submitted as part of a second study, on yellow fever vaccine responses in identical twins. From that report: Reported findings indicate that twins' vaccine T cell responses seemed partially convergent, partially personalized.

The TCR originated in a young woman in good health. The chain uses TRBV4-1 and TRBJ2-2, with D possibly being TRBD1 (5 bases). Sequenced: CD4+ T cells sorted from blood. The CDR3 loop reads CASSQGITGSGELFF. CDR3 bases: TGCGCCAGCAGCCAAGGCATAACAGGCTCCGGGGAGCTGTTTTTT.